These T cell receptor beta chains were read from a single sample in a study of Graves' ophthalmopathy and Graves' hyperthyroidism. MiXCR, applied by TCRdb to the multiplex PCR reads, yields one record per CDR3 protein. The sample has about 600,000 distinct CDR3 sequences; just under 40% are singletons. Sequencing used peripheral blood or thyroid tissue (not recorded which). Receptors were obtained from an adult man with Graves' hyperthyroidism. Both conserved end residues are part of each CDR3. The D gene is left open where the match is weak. Size is omitted from some rows. Given values are once, few, many or a class for expanded clones.

j_call: TRBJ1-6
d_call: -
clone_size: -
v_call: TRBV7-2
cdr3_aa: CASSLAGFDNSPLHF
cdr3_nt: TGTGCCAGCAGCTTAGCGGGGTTTGATAATTCACCCCTCCACTTT

j_call: TRBJ1-1
d_call: -
clone_size: few
v_call: TRBV4-1
cdr3_aa: CASSQADSQNTEAFF
cdr3_nt: TGCGCCAGCAGCCAAGCGGACAGTCAAAACACTGAAGCTTTCTTT

j_call: TRBJ2-2
d_call: -
clone_size: few
v_call: TRBV6-6
cdr3_aa: CASSQDTYTGELFF
cdr3_nt: TGTGCCAGCAGTCAAGACACCTACACCGGGGAGCTGTTTTTT

j_call: TRBJ2-7
d_call: TRBD1
clone_size: -
v_call: TRBV10-2
cdr3_aa: CASSDSGQPYEQYF
cdr3_nt: TGCGCCAGCAGTGACTCGGGACAGCCCTACGAGCAGTACTTC

j_call: TRBJ1-4
d_call: -
clone_size: -
v_call: TRBV2
cdr3_aa: CASSLWGPLREKLFF
cdr3_nt: TGTGCCAGCAGTTTATGGGGCCCCCTCCGAGAAAAACTGTTTTTT

j_call: TRBJ2-1
d_call: -
clone_size: few
v_call: TRBV7-2
cdr3_aa: CASSLGPGPNNEQFF
cdr3_nt: TGTGCCAGCAGCTTAGGCCCGGGACCTAACAATGAGCAGTTCTTC

j_call: TRBJ1-5
d_call: -
clone_size: -
v_call: TRBV24-1
cdr3_aa: CAAASGRAGNEQPQHF
cdr3_nt: TGTGCCGCCGCTAGCGGGAGGGCAGGGAATGAGCAGCCCCAGCATTTT

j_call: TRBJ1-1
d_call: -
clone_size: -
v_call: TRBV27
cdr3_aa: CASSFGLNTEAFF
cdr3_nt: TGTGCCAGCAGTTTCGGTTTGAACACTGAAGCTTTCTTT

j_call: TRBJ2-7
d_call: -
clone_size: few
v_call: TRBV13
cdr3_aa: CASSVSRSSYEQYF
cdr3_nt: TGTGCCAGCAGCGTGAGCAGGAGCTCCTACGAGCAGTACTTC

j_call: TRBJ2-5
d_call: -
clone_size: -
v_call: TRBV12-3/TRBV12-4
cdr3_aa: CASSPLGDEQGETQYF
cdr3_nt: TGTGCCAGCAGTCCCCTTGGGGACGAGCAGGGGGAGACCCAGTACTTC

j_call: TRBJ2-7
d_call: -
clone_size: -
v_call: TRBV2
cdr3_aa: CASSAFGGTYEQYF
cdr3_nt: TGTGCCAGCAGTGCCTTTGGGGGTACCTACGAGCAGTACTTC

j_call: TRBJ2-1
d_call: -
clone_size: once
v_call: TRBV11-2
cdr3_aa: CASSVRRGNEQFF
cdr3_nt: TGTGCCAGCAGCGTCCGACGGGGAAATGAGCAGTTCTTC

j_call: TRBJ1-1
d_call: -
clone_size: many
v_call: TRBV7-8
cdr3_aa: CASSGYSVTEAFF
cdr3_nt: TGTGCCAGCAGCGGATACAGCGTAACTGAAGCTTTCTTT

j_call: TRBJ1-2
d_call: TRBD1
clone_size: few
v_call: TRBV5-4
cdr3_aa: CASSSQFGQADGYTF
cdr3_nt: TGTGCCAGCAGCTCCCAATTCGGACAGGCGGATGGCTACACCTTC

j_call: TRBJ2-7
d_call: TRBD1
clone_size: -
v_call: TRBV5-1
cdr3_aa: CASSPGDRASYEQYF
cdr3_nt: TGCGCCAGCAGCCCCGGGGACAGGGCCTCCTACGAGCAGTACTTC

j_call: TRBJ2-3
d_call: -
clone_size: -
v_call: TRBV24-1
cdr3_aa: CATSDTGESDTQYF
cdr3_nt: TGTGCCACCAGTGATACCGGGGAATCAGATACGCAGTATTTT

j_call: TRBJ1-5
d_call: TRBD1
clone_size: few
v_call: TRBV20-1
cdr3_aa: CSARDGDRGQPQHF
cdr3_nt: TGCAGTGCTAGAGATGGGGACAGGGGCCAGCCCCAGCATTTT

j_call: TRBJ1-1
d_call: -
clone_size: -
v_call: TRBV12-3/TRBV12-4
cdr3_aa: CVSRPQGGLNTEAFF
cdr3_nt: TGTGTCAGCAGGCCCCAGGGAGGGCTGAACACTGAAGCTTTCTTT

j_call: TRBJ2-1
d_call: TRBD2
clone_size: -
v_call: TRBV24-1
cdr3_aa: CATSDTLAGAGEQFF
cdr3_nt: TGTGCCACCAGTGACACCTTAGCGGGAGCAGGTGAGCAGTTCTTC

j_call: TRBJ2-3
d_call: -
clone_size: many
v_call: TRBV15
cdr3_aa: CATSRDMQNTQYF
cdr3_nt: TGTGCCACCAGCAGAGATATGCAAAATACGCAGTATTTT

j_call: TRBJ1-4
d_call: -
clone_size: few
v_call: TRBV5-1
cdr3_aa: CASSLGSPATNEKLFF
cdr3_nt: TGCGCCAGCAGCTTGGGCTCTCCTGCAACTAATGAAAAACTGTTTTTT

j_call: TRBJ2-7
d_call: TRBD1
clone_size: once
v_call: TRBV3-1
cdr3_aa: CASSQDRSGGSRWEQYF
cdr3_nt: TGTGCCAGCAGCCAAGATAGATCAGGGGGATCCCGTTGGGAGCAGTACTTC

j_call: TRBJ1-1
d_call: TRBD1
clone_size: many
v_call: TRBV4-1
cdr3_aa: CASSQDLQGAQGTEAFF
cdr3_nt: TGCGCCAGCAGCCAAGATTTACAGGGGGCGCAAGGAACTGAAGCTTTCTTT

j_call: TRBJ2-3
d_call: TRBD2
clone_size: -
v_call: TRBV6-1
cdr3_aa: CASNQLAGSTDTQYF
cdr3_nt: TGTGCCAGCAACCAACTAGCGGGAAGCACAGATACGCAGTATTTT

j_call: TRBJ1-4
d_call: TRBD1
clone_size: -
v_call: TRBV19
cdr3_aa: CASSIDLGQGLNEKLFF
cdr3_nt: TGTGCCAGTAGTATAGATCTCGGACAGGGGCTTAATGAAAAACTGTTTTTT

j_call: TRBJ2-5
d_call: TRBD1
clone_size: many
v_call: TRBV7-9
cdr3_aa: CASSAHRGEETQYF
cdr3_nt: TGTGCCAGCAGCGCCCACAGGGGAGAAGAGACCCAGTACTTC

j_call: TRBJ2-7
d_call: -
clone_size: few
v_call: TRBV11-3
cdr3_aa: CASSRPSDYEQYF
cdr3_nt: TGTGCCAGCAGCCGACCTAGCGACTACGAGCAGTACTTC

j_call: TRBJ1-5
d_call: -
clone_size: few
v_call: TRBV6-6
cdr3_aa: CASSVGRAPNQPQHF
cdr3_nt: TGTGCCAGCAGTGTGGGCAGGGCGCCGAATCAGCCCCAGCATTTT

j_call: TRBJ1-1
d_call: -
clone_size: many
v_call: TRBV20-1
cdr3_aa: CSARDPRGTEAFF
cdr3_nt: TGCAGTGCTAGAGATCCCAGGGGAACTGAAGCTTTCTTT

j_call: TRBJ1-6
d_call: TRBD1
clone_size: -
v_call: TRBV20-1
cdr3_aa: CSAREPGQGNSPLHF
cdr3_nt: TGCAGTGCTAGAGAGCCGGGACAGGGGAATTCACCCCTCCACTTT

j_call: TRBJ2-7
d_call: -
clone_size: many
v_call: TRBV14
cdr3_aa: CASSQVYYEQYF
cdr3_nt: TGTGCCAGCAGCCAAGTCTACTACGAGCAGTACTTC

j_call: TRBJ1-5
d_call: -
clone_size: many
v_call: TRBV7-2
cdr3_aa: CASSFVGSRQPQHF
cdr3_nt: TGTGCCAGCAGCTTTGTAGGTTCCCGCCAGCCCCAGCATTTT

j_call: TRBJ1-2
d_call: -
clone_size: -
v_call: TRBV2
cdr3_aa: CASSELLGGGYTF
cdr3_nt: TGTGCCAGCAGTGAATTGCTAGGAGGTGGCTACACCTTC

j_call: TRBJ2-7
d_call: TRBD1
clone_size: few
v_call: TRBV30
cdr3_aa: CASGQRGNEQYF
cdr3_nt: TGTGCCTCGGGACAGAGGGGGAACGAGCAGTACTTC

j_call: TRBJ1-1
d_call: TRBD1
clone_size: many
v_call: TRBV20-1
cdr3_aa: CSAHDRVTEAFF
cdr3_nt: TGCAGTGCCCACGACAGGGTCACTGAAGCTTTCTTT

j_call: TRBJ1-1
d_call: -
clone_size: -
v_call: TRBV19
cdr3_aa: CASSIPLHRVPWTEAFF
cdr3_nt: TGTGCCAGTAGCATACCCCTCCACAGGGTTCCATGGACTGAAGCTTTCTTT

j_call: TRBJ1-3
d_call: TRBD1
clone_size: few
v_call: TRBV7-2
cdr3_aa: CASRRPGQGAFGNTIYF
cdr3_nt: TGTGCCAGCAGACGGCCGGGACAGGGGGCCTTTGGAAACACCATATATTTT

j_call: TRBJ1-2
d_call: -
clone_size: -
v_call: TRBV19
cdr3_aa: CASSHRTDFYGYTF
cdr3_nt: TGTGCCAGTAGCCACCGGACTGACTTCTATGGCTACACCTTC

j_call: TRBJ1-2
d_call: TRBD1
clone_size: -
v_call: TRBV29-1
cdr3_aa: CSVVGQGYGYTF
cdr3_nt: TGCAGCGTTGTGGGACAGGGCTATGGCTACACCTTC

j_call: TRBJ2-7
d_call: TRBD2
clone_size: -
v_call: TRBV10-3
cdr3_aa: CAISVTGTMTYEQYF
cdr3_nt: TGTGCCATCAGTGTTACCGGGACTATGACCTACGAGCAGTACTTC

j_call: TRBJ1-1
d_call: -
clone_size: -
v_call: TRBV7-2
cdr3_aa: CASSSWAGDGGEAFF
cdr3_nt: TGTGCCAGCAGCTCCTGGGCCGGGGACGGAGGTGAAGCTTTCTTT